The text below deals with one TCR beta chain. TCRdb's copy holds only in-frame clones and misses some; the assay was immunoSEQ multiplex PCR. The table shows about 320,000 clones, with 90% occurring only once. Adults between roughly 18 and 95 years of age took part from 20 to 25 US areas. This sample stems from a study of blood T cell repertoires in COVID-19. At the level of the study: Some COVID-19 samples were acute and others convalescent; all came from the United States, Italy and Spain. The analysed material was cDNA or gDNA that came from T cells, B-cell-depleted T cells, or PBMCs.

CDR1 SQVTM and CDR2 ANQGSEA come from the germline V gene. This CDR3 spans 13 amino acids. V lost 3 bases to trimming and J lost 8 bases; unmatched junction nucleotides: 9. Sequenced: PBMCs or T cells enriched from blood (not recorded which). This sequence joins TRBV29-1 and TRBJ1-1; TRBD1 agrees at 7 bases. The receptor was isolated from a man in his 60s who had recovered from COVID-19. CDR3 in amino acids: CSVERGRKKEAFF. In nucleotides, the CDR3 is TGCAGCGTTGAGAGGGGGCGTAAAAAAGAAGCTTTCTTT.